Below are 28 T cell receptor beta chains sequenced from a single sample in a study of shared clonotypes between healthy human individuals. TCRdb's copy holds only in-frame clones and misses some; the assay was immunoSEQ multiplex PCR. The table lists some 2,500,000 clones, 85% to 95% of them singletons. Sequencing was done on a sample of naive CD4+ T cells from PBMCs. Subset described: CD45RA+ positively selected. The receptors stem from a man aged 18 to 29 in good health. Some clones in this sample may be carry-over from other donors' samples.

The V and J genes are TRBV9 and TRBJ1-3; 7 bases are a match to TRBD1. The CDR3 has 18 amino acids. Germline V lookup: CDR1 SGDLS, CDR2 YYNGEE. V trimming: 0 bases; J trimming: 0 bases; junction bases outside the gene matches: 9. The CDR3 loop reads CASSVEFQGVPSGNTIYF. CDR3 DNA: TGTGCCAGCAGCGTAGAGTTTCAGGGGGTTCCCTCTGGAAACACCATATATTTT.

The chain has TRBV7-2 and TRBJ1-3; D perhaps matches TRBD1 (5 bases). V shed 5 bases and J shed 0 bases, with 11 bases lying between them. CDR3 size: 15 residues. Germline V lookup: CDR1 SGHTA, CDR2 FQGNSA. The CDR3 DNA reads TGTGCCAGCAGCCGGGGACGGGACTCTGGAAACACCATATATTTT. It yields the protein CASSRGRDSGNTIYF. The full variable domain, with the rest looked up from reference TRBV7-2 and TRBJ1-3, is GAGVSQSPSNKVTEKGKDVELRCDPISGHTALYWYRQSLGQGLEFLIYFQGNSAPDKSGLPSDRFSAERTGGSVSTLTIQRTQQEDSAVYLCASSRGRDSGNTIYFGEGSWLTVV.

The V gene is TRBV4-2, the J gene TRBJ2-1; tentatively, D is TRBD2 (5 bases). The germline gives CDR1 LGHNA, CDR2 YNFKEQ. This CDR3 is built from 17 residues. With 0 bases removed from V and 3 bases from J, the gap between germline ends came to 15 bases. CDR3 loop: CASSQDYDYLYYNEQFF. Here the CDR3 DNA reads TGTGCCAGCAGCCAAGACTACGACTACCTGTACTACAATGAGCAGTTCTTC.

The chain has TRBV28 and TRBJ1-6; possibly TRBD1 for D (6 bases). CDR3 length: 13 amino acids. The ends were cut back, 5 bases at V and 8 bases at J, with 10 bases in the middle. The germline V gene has CDR1 MDHEN and CDR2 SYDVKM. CDR3 loop: CASSTDSYSPLHF. The CDR3 nucleotides read TGTGCCAGCAGTACGGACAGCTATTCACCCCTCCACTTT.

This rearrangement joins TRBV25-1 to TRBJ2-5; a weak D match, TRBD1 (5 bases). Germline V gene data show CDR1 as MGHDK and CDR2 as SYGVNS. With 3 bases removed from V and 4 bases from J, the gap between germline ends came to 12 bases. The CDR3 length is 14 residues. In nucleotides, the CDR3 is TGTGCCAGCAGTGACCCATGGCAGGGAGAGACCCAGTACTTC. Translating gives CASSDPWQGETQYF.

The chain has TRBV5-1 and TRBJ2-2; TRBD2 matches 12 bases. The junction had 3 bases not matched to a gene; V was cut back by 6 bases and J by 6 bases. The length of the CDR3 is 14 residues. From germline, CDR1 is SGHRS and CDR2 YFSETQ. The CDR3 sequence: CASTTSGSSGELFF. CDR3 bases: TGCGCCAGCACGACTAGCGGGAGTTCCGGGGAGCTGTTTTTT.

V usage is TRBV6-6 and J usage is TRBJ2-7; 9 nucleotides agree with TRBD1. There are 14 residues in the CDR3. Germline CDR1 MNHNY, CDR2 SVGAGI (reference sequence). Germline trimming cut 6 bases from V and 3 bases from J; bases unmatched to any gene: 6. CDR3 DNA: TGTGCCAGCAGGGCACAGGGGGCGAGCTACGAGCAGTACTTC. This gives the protein CASRAQGASYEQYF.

CDR3 in DNA: TGTGCCAGTAGCGCGGCCGGGACAATGGGAACAGATACGCAGTATTTT. Translated, it gives CASSAAGTMGTDTQYF. This sequence joins TRBV19 and TRBJ2-3; perhaps TRBD1 as D (6 bases). Trimming stripped 6 bases from V and 3 bases from J, with 19 bases between. Germline-derived CDR1 and CDR2 are LNHDA and SQIVND (reference sequence). The CDR3 has 16 residues.

The chain recombines TRBV7-2 with TRBJ2-5; 12 bases map to TRBD2. V was clipped by 3 bases and J by 5 bases; unmatched bases: 7. Looked up from germline, CDR1 is SGHTA and CDR2 is FQGNSA. CDR3 size: 16 residues. CDR3 amino acids: CASSLIRLAGVETQYF. Written as DNA, the CDR3 is TGTGCCAGCAGCTTGATTCGACTAGCGGGAGTCGAGACCCAGTACTTC.

The gene calls are TRBV6-1 and TRBJ2-3; no clear D. The length of the CDR3 is 14 residues. Germline assignment: CDR1 MNHNS and CDR2 SASEGT. The V end lost 3 bases, the J end lost 4 bases, and 11 bases lay between the germline ends. The CDR3 DNA sequence: TGTGCCAGCAGTGACACGGTTGGCCCAGATACGCAGTATTTT. It encodes CASSDTVGPDTQYF.

The chain carries TRBV7-9 and TRBJ2-7; D perhaps matches TRBD1 (6 bases). The CDR3 is made up of 16 amino acids. Germline loops: CDR1 SEHNR, CDR2 FQNEAQ (reference sequence). With 2 bases removed from V and 2 bases from J, the gap between germline ends came to 16 bases. In nucleotides, the CDR3 is TGTGCCAGCAGCTTAATCAGGGGCACCCACCCCTACGAGCAGTACTTC. As protein: CASSLIRGTHPYEQYF.

V is TRBV7-6 and J is TRBJ1-2; TRBD1 might be the D (5 bases). CDR1 and CDR2 from the germline V gene are SGHVS and FNYEAQ. This CDR3 has 17 residues. The V end was cut by 5 bases, the J end by 4 bases, with 23 bases between. The CDR3 here is CASSPSEGTLFLYGYTF. The CDR3, as DNA: TGTGCCAGCAGCCCCTCTGAAGGGACTCTTTTCCTCTATGGCTACACCTTC.

The chain links TRBV7-3 to TRBJ2-2; 9 bases are a match to TRBD1. The CDR3 is made up of 15 amino acids. Losses at the gene ends were 5 bases for V and 6 bases for J; bases not matched to a gene: 7. Germline V gene sequence: CDR1 SGHTA, CDR2 FQGTGA. DNA for the CDR3: TGTGCCAGCAGCCCCGGACAGGGGATCCCCGGGGAGCTGTTTTTT. This translates into CASSPGQGIPGELFF.

This chain joins TRBV30 and TRBJ2-3; D is perhaps TRBD2 (5 bases). The germline V and J ends were trimmed by 0 bases and 0 bases, with 13 bases remaining between them. This CDR3 has 16 amino acids. From germline, CDR1 is GTSNPN and CDR2 SVGIG (reference sequence). CDR3 DNA: TGTGCCTGGAGTGTAGGACTCTTACTGAGCACAGATACGCAGTATTTT. It codes for CAWSVGLLLSTDTQYF.

Worth noting for this clone: This sample also contains other DNA sequences that code for the same CDR3. The genes are TRBV18 and TRBJ2-5; 7 bases fit TRBD1. This CDR3 has 14 amino acids. CDR1 KGHSH and CDR2 LQKENI come from the germline V gene. The ends lost 6 bases at V and 1 base at J; junction bases unmatched: 5. The CDR3 nucleotides are TGTGCCAGCTCCCCAGACAGGGCCCAAGAGACCCAGTACTTC. It is translated as CASSPDRAQETQYF.

This sequence joins TRBV5-1 and TRBJ1-1, with D tentatively TRBD1 (6 bases). Germline CDR1 reads SGHRS; CDR2 reads YFSETQ. Trimming stripped 0 bases from V and 5 bases from J, with 14 bases between. The CDR3 length is 15 residues. For the CDR3, the DNA is TGCGCCAGCAGCTTGGCAGGGGCAGGCCGGACTGAAGCTTTCTTT. Translating gives CASSLAGAGRTEAFF.

The CDR3 spells CASSLLTAGQPQHF. The CDR3 bases are TGTGCCAGCAGCTTGTTGACCGCCGGTCAGCCCCAGCATTTT. The chain uses TRBV5-5 and TRBJ1-5, with D hard to call. Germline V gene lookup returns CDR1 SGHKS and CDR2 YYEKEE (reference sequence). This CDR3 has 14 residues. Trimming removed 1 base from V and 6 bases from J, with 11 bases in between. The full variable domain, with the rest looked up from reference TRBV5-5 and TRBJ1-5, is DAGVTQSPTHLIKTRGQQVTLRCSPISGHKSVSWYQQVLGQGPQFIFQYYEKEERGRGNFPDRFSARQFPNYSSELNVNALLLGDSALYLCASSLLTAGQPQHFGDGTRLSIL.

This chain joins TRBV19 and TRBJ2-1; weak D call: TRBD2 (7 bases). The length of the CDR3 is 17 residues. V was pared by 5 bases and J by 0 bases, with 17 bases between. Germline CDR1 reads LNHDA; CDR2 reads SQIVND (reference sequence). The DNA of the CDR3 is TGTGCCAGTAGTTTGGGGGGGCGGGCCGCCTCCTACAATGAGCAGTTCTTC. It codes for CASSLGGRAASYNEQFF.

V is TRBV12-2 and J is TRBJ2-3; the table names TRBD2, a call not compared with the DNA. TRBV12-2 is a recognized pseudogene. CDR3 length: 16 residues. The CDR3 reads CASPQITSGSPDTQYF. The CDR3 nucleotides are TGTGCAAGCCCCCAGATCACTAGCGGGAGCCCAGATACGCAGTATTTT.

The chain employs TRBV2 and TRBJ2-1, with 7 bases aligning to TRBD2. Trimming cost V 4 bases and J 4 bases; bases outside gene matches: 4. CDR1 is SNHLY and CDR2 is FYNNEI in the germline V gene. The CDR3 sequence is 14 residues long. This CDR3 is CASSGEGIYNEQFF. CDR3 bases: TGTGCCAGCAGTGGGGAGGGAATATACAATGAGCAGTTCTTC.

The chain has TRBV5-1 and TRBJ2-7, with 8 bases aligning to TRBD1. The V gene end was trimmed by 7 bases and the J gene end by 1 base; junction bases not matched to a gene: 4. The CDR3 sequence is 13 residues long. The germline CDR1 and CDR2 sequences are SGHRS and YFSETQ. CDR3: CASCRDRSYEQYF. The CDR3 coding sequence is TGCGCCAGCTGCCGGGACAGGTCCTACGAGCAGTACTTC.

The V gene is TRBV9, the J gene TRBJ2-1; D possibly corresponds to TRBD2 (6 bases). The CDR3 sequence is 12 residues long. V gave up 2 bases and J gave up 13 bases, with 13 bases separating them. Germline values: CDR1 SGDLS, CDR2 YYNGEE. CDR3 nucleotide sequence: TGTGCCAGCAGCGTGGGTTTGGGGGGACAGTTCTTC. Amino acid sequence: CASSVGLGGQFF. The full variable domain, its missing parts supplied by reference TRBV9 and TRBJ2-1, is DSGVTQTPKHLITATGQRVTLRCSPRSGDLSVYWYQQSLDQGLQFLIQYYNGEERAKGNILERFSAQQFPDLHSELNLSSLELGDSALYFCASSVGLGGQFFGPGTRLTVL.

This clone was detected once. This rearrangement joins TRBV7-8 to TRBJ2-4, with D unclear. The CDR3 length is 17 residues. The germline V gene has CDR1 SGHVS and CDR2 FQNEAQ. Trimming removed 1 base from V and 0 bases from J, with 13 bases in between. This CDR3 reads CASSLGVGSQAKNIQYF. Written as DNA, the CDR3 is TGTGCCAGCAGCTTAGGGGTAGGGTCCCAAGCCAAAAACATTCAGTACTTC.

The V gene is TRBV21-1, the J gene TRBJ2-7. TRBV21-1 is given as a pseudogene. The CDR3 contains 10 residues. DNA for the CDR3: TGTGCCAGCGGGTCCTACGAGCAGTACTTC. It specifies CASGSYEQYF.

V usage is TRBV18 and J usage is TRBJ2-7; no definite D call. This CDR3 region has 13 residues. V lost 5 bases and J lost 2, with 10 bases in between. Looked up from germline, CDR1 is KGHSH and CDR2 is LQKENI. CDR3 region: CASSRDTPYEQYF. The DNA for the CDR3 is TGTGCCAGCTCAAGAGACACCCCCTACGAGCAGTACTTC.

This clone was counted once. V and J are TRBV20-1 and TRBJ2-3; no firm D call. CDR3 length: 11 amino acids. CDR1 and CDR2 (germline): DFQATT, SNEGSKA (reference sequence). V lost 4 bases and J lost 6, with 8 bases in between. CDR3 DNA sequence: TGCAGTGCTAACAAGCAGGATACGCAGTATTTT. This codes for CSANKQDTQYF.

The genes are TRBV5-1 and TRBJ2-7; 13 nucleotides align to TRBD2. The junction had 13 bases not matched to a gene; V was cut back by 5 bases and J by 5 bases. This CDR3 is 17 amino acids long. The germline V gene encodes CDR1 SGHRS and CDR2 YFSETQ. The CDR3 is CASRATPGLAGINEQYF. The CDR3 DNA is TGCGCCAGCAGAGCAACCCCGGGACTAGCGGGAATAAACGAGCAGTACTTC.

The J gene is TRBJ2-5, the V gene TRBV5-1; 13 bases align to TRBD2. The germline CDR1 and CDR2 sequences are SGHRS and YFSETQ. The CDR3 totals 16 residues. The V gene end was trimmed by 2 bases and the J gene end by 5 bases; junction bases not matched to a gene: 6. The CDR3 sequence: CASSFGLAGVAETQYF. CDR3 bases: TGCGCCAGCAGCTTTGGACTAGCGGGAGTCGCGGAGACCCAGTACTTC.